This TCR beta chain was identified during a study of response to subunit inactivated influenza vaccine. TCRdb used MiXCR to reprocess the RT-PCR reads, holding one entry per CDR3 protein. The sample comprises fewer than 400,000 distinct CDR3 sequences, 20% to 25% of which are singletons, and roughly 10% rests with the top ten. CDR1 is SQVTM, CDR2 ANQGSEA, per germline. V gave up 6 bases and J gave up 0 bases, with 13 bases separating them. The CDR3 covers 14 residues. Sequencing used PBMCs from blood, obtained 21 months after vaccination. V is TRBV29-1 and J is TRBJ2-3, with D perhaps being TRBD1 or TRBD2 (5 bases each). This TCR came from a man between 50 and 69 years old who received an inactivated influenza vaccine. The CDR3 DNA is TGCAGCGTCTGGGGGTACTTCAGCACAGATACGCAGTATTTT. This gives the protein CSVWGYFSTDTQYF.